This section outlines one TCR beta chain sequence together with its context. This clonotype has at least ten counts. Its specific antigen is unknown. Per-base quality was not reported, and no clone a single base away is much larger than it. The data were taken from a study of T cells in Graves' hyperthyroidism and ophthalmopathy (dated by TCRdb to about 2019). A note on the overall study: To identify TCR V-J signatures that set the groups apart, the researchers used a discovery cohort of 90 to 100 patients, made up of about 44 with Graves' ophthalmopathy and some 58 with stable Graves' hyperthyroidism. Following sampling, methimazole starting at 30 mg daily was given to hyperthyroidism patients, and high-dose intravenous methylprednisolone was given to ophthalmopathy patients. The 90 to 100 discovery patients were randomly split 7:3 into training and test sets. The paper reports TCR Vbeta CDR3 sequencing of 130 to 150 peripheral blood samples: approximately 43 ophthalmopathy, roughly 74 hyperthyroidism and approximately 17 progressor patients. In roughly six Graves' hyperthyroidism patients, the study also compared T-cell repertoires from thyroid tissue with T-cell repertoires from blood. Whether ophthalmopathy could be predicted prospectively was tested in an independent validation cohort made up of roughly 20 hyperthyroidism patients plus 17 patients who later progressed to ophthalmopathy.

Patients with uncontrolled infections, other autoimmune diseases, pregnancy or lactation were excluded. Diagnoses relied on clinical symptoms, serum thyroxine and TRAb, thyroid ultrasound and orbital computed tomography. Total RNA was extracted with Trizol reagent, and quality was checked on an Agilent 2100 Bioanalyzer. The CDR1 and CDR2 encoded by the germline V gene are SGHAT and FQNNGV. V is reduced by 5 bases and J by 1 base, leaving a spacing of 8 bases between them. The CDR3, from cysteine to phenylalanine, totals 13 residues. Only CDR3 DNA is held: 39 bases, read in frame from base 1. Broader findings and caveats from the paper: In validation, progression to ophthalmopathy was predicted by the model with almost 71% sensitivity and 72% to 80% specificity, a median of approximately 6.5 months before onset. In cross-validation, a model built on a 13 V-J signature told ophthalmopathy apart from stable hyperthyroidism with 85% to 90% sensitivity and approximately 84% specificity, and in testing the same model reached 80%/75%. Sample size was not statistically predetermined, and blinding of investigators to group allocation was not performed. Most expanded thyroid clonotypes (frequency above 0.001) were also detected in blood, suggesting blood repertoires may reflect thyroid immune responses.

The TCR beta CDR3 regions were amplified from the RNA transcripts. For the first round of RT-PCR on the TCR CDR3, the HTBI primer set was used together with the Qiagen OneStep RT-PCR kit. A second multiplex PCR round built the libraries, followed by size selection and purification. Sequencing of the libraries was done on an Illumina HiSeq2000 using paired-end 100 bp reads. The source study handled its data this way. SOAPnuke was used to process the raw data, removing reads that contained adapters or uncalled bases, had a mean Phred below 15, or lacked an exact match to the constant primer or identifier. High-quality paired reads were merged with COPE v1.2.5, and unique nucleotide sequences were defined as clonotypes. MiTCR v1.1 was used to align clonotypes to the IMGT TRBV, TRBD and TRBJ reference segments. The analysis was restricted to V-J combinations with a frequency above 0.0001, which together covered just over 99% of the repertoires. The TCS score was defined as F50 (clonal expansion) divided by E x V (chaos), with BLOSUM62-based TCRdist calculated between CDR3 peptides within each V-J. Welch's t-statistics and random forest reduced 514 V-J features to 13, which were used in a naive Bayes classifier (R e1071). The Morisita-Horn index was used to measure how similar the thyroid and blood repertoires were. Using fastp trimming at Q25 and MiXCR clonotype assembly, TCRdb reanalyzed the public sequencing data and kept in-frame beta chains. Records with the same CDR3 protein are collapsed into one entry carrying the most frequent genes and DNA. TCRdb assigned the V and J calls; the authors' analysis was not used. Counted in this sample were hundreds of thousands of distinct CDR3 sequences; roughly 46% of them appeared once. The ten largest make up about 7.2% of the sample.

This sequence originates from an adult man with Graves' disease, either hyperthyroidism or ophthalmopathy (not recorded which). The source material was peripheral blood or thyroid tissue (not recorded which). The chain employs TRBV11-2 and TRBJ1-1; TRBD1 is possibly the D segment (5 matching bases). CDR3 region: CASSPQGNTEAFF. The bases are TGTGCCAGCAGCCCCCAGGGGAACACTGAAGCTTTCTTT.